This T cell receptor beta chain appears in the sequencing data of a study of T-cell reconstitution after alpha-beta-depleted transplantation in children (dated by TCRdb to about 2016). Concerning the study at large: T-cell immune reconstitution after TCRalphabeta/CD19-depleted allogeneic hematopoietic cell transplantation in children was quantitatively tracked in the study by means of TCR repertoire profiling. The paper as a whole reports these results and caveats: Apparently early alphabetaT-cell count recovery about two months after transplant reportedly relied on only several hundred rapidly expanded clones derived from non-depleted graft cells. Over the following months the frequencies of hyperexpanded clones went down, and after one year T-cell counts and TCRbeta diversity were mostly credited to newly produced T cells. The high TCRbeta diversity at day 60 in some patients was ascribed to recipient T cells and intrathymic progenitors that had survived conditioning.

Per the publication, the treatment or condition label means: allogeneic hematopoietic cell transplantation with graft depleted of TCRalphabeta T cells and CD19 B cells. Transplant recipients were children who received TCRalphabeta/CD19-depleted allogeneic hematopoietic cell grafts. Libraries were built with PCR. Sequencing instrument: Illumina HiSeq 2500. Molecular barcoding was employed in the preparation of TCR libraries, with unique molecular identifiers being used to normalize TCRbeta repertoire quantification. TCRdb reprocessed the public reads (quality trimming at Q25 with fastp, clone calling with MiXCR) and kept in-frame beta chains. Rows merge per CDR3 protein into single entries with the most common DNA and genes. For this sample there are 780,000 or so distinct CDR3 sequences; roughly 16% appear just once. Approximately 5% of the sample lies in the top ten. There are many counts of this clonotype. What this receptor recognizes is not known. No much larger clone exists at a distance of one base, and base qualities are not known.

Looking up the germline V gene yields CDR1 KGHDR and CDR2 SFDVKD. Trimming takes 0 bases off V and 4 bases off J; junction bases not matched to a gene: 3. Counted from cysteine to phenylalanine, this CDR3 has 16 amino acids. The sequence is cut down to CDR3 DNA, 48 bases in frame from base 1. This sequence uses TRBV24-1 and TRBJ2-1; 9 central bases correspond to TRBD1. The specimen comprised PBMCs, mostly from graft donor cells, sampled 360 days after TCRalphabeta/CD19-depleted stem cell transplant. The clonotype was recovered from a male patient between 5 and 17 years old who had a stem cell transplant for acute lymphoblastic leukemia, so the T cells may come from the graft donor. Here the CDR3 is given as CATSDLETGGYNEQFF. Read as DNA, the sequence is TGTGCCACCAGTGATTTGGAGACAGGGGGATACAATGAGCAGTTCTTC.